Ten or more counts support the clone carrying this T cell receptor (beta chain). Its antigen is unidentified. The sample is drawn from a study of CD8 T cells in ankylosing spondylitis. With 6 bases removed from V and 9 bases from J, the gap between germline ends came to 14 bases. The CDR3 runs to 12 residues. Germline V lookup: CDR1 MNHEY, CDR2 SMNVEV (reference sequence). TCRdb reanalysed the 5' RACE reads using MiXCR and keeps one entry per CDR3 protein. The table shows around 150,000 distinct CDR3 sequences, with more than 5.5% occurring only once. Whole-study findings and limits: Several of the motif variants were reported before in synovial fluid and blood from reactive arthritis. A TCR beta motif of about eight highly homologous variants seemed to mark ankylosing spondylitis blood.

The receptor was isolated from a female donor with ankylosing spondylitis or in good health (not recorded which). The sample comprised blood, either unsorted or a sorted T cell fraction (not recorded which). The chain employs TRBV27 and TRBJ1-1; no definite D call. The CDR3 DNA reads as TGTGCCAGCAGCGCACACGATCGGAAAGCTTTCTTT. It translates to CASSAHDRKAFF.